Presented here are 5 T cell receptor beta chains from one specimen sequenced in a study of blood T cells in healthy people across ages. A second 7 to 11 cycle PCR used barcoded and J-beta primers. One entry per CDR3 protein, called by TCRdb with MiXCR from the 5' RACE reads. The sample holds about 1.7 million distinct CDR3 sequences, over 25% seen once. The sample taken for sequencing was blood. All receptors come from a woman aged 25 to 45 in good health.

The CDR3, as DNA: TGTGCCAGCAGGCCCAGGGTGATCGGGGAGACCCAGTACTTC. Residues: CASRPRVIGETQYF. This chain uses TRBV2 with TRBJ2-5, with D possibly matching TRBD1 (5 bases). This CDR3 is built from 14 residues. V dropped 6 bases and J dropped 5 bases, with 16 bases sitting between them. CDR1 SNHLY and CDR2 FYNNEI come from the germline V gene.

This rearrangement joins TRBV30 to TRBJ2-1, with 12 bases aligning to TRBD2. The junction had 16 bases not matched to a gene; V was cut back by 5 bases and J by 8 bases. This CDR3 is 17 amino acids long. CDR1 and CDR2 from the germline V gene are GTSNPN and SVGIG (reference sequence). As DNA, the CDR3 is TGTGCCTGGGCTGGGGGACTAGCGGGTTCCTTCTTGGATGAGCAGTTCTTC. It is translated as CAWAGGLAGSFLDEQFF.

This clonotype was counted at least ten times. One junction end disagrees with the germline gene, perhaps due to a read error. CDR3: CASSVSVSSGANVLTF. The CDR3 coding sequence is TGTGCCAGCAGCGTGTCAGTATCCTCTGGGGCCAATGTCCTGACTTTC. The V and J genes are TRBV9 and TRBJ2-6; possible D gene TRBD1, 5 bases. This CDR3 region has 16 residues. Germline lookup yields CDR1 SGDLS and CDR2 YYNGEE.

In this sample, this clonotype turned up many times. V is TRBV7-7 and J is TRBJ2-5; tentatively, D is TRBD2 (6 bases). V was cut by 5 bases and J by 7 bases, with 14 bases left in between. Germline CDR1 and CDR2: SSHAT and FNYEAQ (reference sequence). This CDR3 spans 13 amino acids. The CDR3 sequence: CASSVGGFGTQYF. DNA for the CDR3: TGTGCCAGCAGCGTCGGGGGTTTTGGGACCCAGTACTTC. Full variable domain (missing parts from reference TRBV7-7 and TRBJ2-5): GAGVSQSPRYKVTKRGQDVTLRCDPISSHATLYWYQQALGQGPEFLTYFNYEAQPDKSGLPSDRFSAERPEGSISTLTIQRTEQRDSAMYRCASSVGGFGTQYFGPGTRLLVL.

The chain uses TRBV6-6 and TRBJ1-5, with unresolved D. With 2 bases removed from V and 5 bases from J, the gap between germline ends came to 7 bases. The CDR3 spans 13 residues. CDR1 and CDR2 from the germline V gene are MNHNY and SVGAGI (reference sequence). This chain's CDR3 is CASSYDLDQPQHF. The DNA of the CDR3 is TGTGCCAGCAGTTACGATTTAGATCAGCCCCAGCATTTT.